This TCR beta chain was profiled in a study of CXCR3-negative and CXCR3-positive naive CD8 T cells. Study findings and constraints: For memory CD8+ cells diversity was much lower, but both naive subsets had comparably high diversity.

Details on this clonotype: Antigen specificity is unknown.

Every subset of CD8+ T cells was sorted in triplicate at approximately 310,000 cells each. 5' RACE that incorporated UMI labels was used to prepare the TRB cDNA libraries. One entry per CDR3 protein, without DNA, is what TCRdb gives after re-calling the 5' RACE reads. This table holds around 50,000 distinct CDR3 sequences. Germline assignment: CDR1 SQVTM and CDR2 ANQGSEA. The CDR3 extends over 16 amino acids. The clonotype comes from a human donor in good health. Some clones in this sample may be carry-over from other donors' samples. The genes are TRBV29-1 and TRBJ2-7; without DNA, the TCRdb call of TRBD1 cannot be checked. Sequenced: memory CD8+ T cells from blood. The CDR3 sequence: CSSTPGSSRFRYEQYF.